This TCR beta chain came from a study of vaccination and CD4 T cells after COVID-19. In the study overall: Post-vaccination samples were procured at a median of approximately 72 days following dose two (range 14 to 241). Study findings and constraints: The authors studied relatively few convalescent patients and analyzed no early post-infection timepoints. Convalescent patients' median share of reactive clones seen only post-vaccination was 80% to 90%.

Note on this clonotype: What it binds is not known.

The CDR3 totals 15 residues. V gave up 8 bases and J gave up 5 bases; unmatched junction bases: 11. Germline V gives CDR1 MNHNS, CDR2 SASEGT. Treatment described: roughly 10-day PBMC culture with coronavirus spike peptide pools or control peptides (ViraFEST assay). ViraFEST stimulated the growth of antigen-specific T cells using peptide pools and subsequently profiled their TCRs by sequencing. At the Johns Hopkins FTIC core, DNA taken from cultured CD4+ T cells was sequenced by way of the Oncomine TCR Beta short-read assay. TCRdb fed the PCR reads into MiXCR, producing one record per CDR3 protein. The profile covers tens of thousands of distinct CDR3 sequences, with about 41% appearing a single time and 14% taken by the ten largest.

Sequenced material: CD4+ T cells from blood, cultured in vitro. The J gene is TRBJ2-7, the V gene TRBV6-1; 11 nucleotides line up with TRBD1. This clonotype originated in a human donor who had recovered from COVID-19. CDR3: CASFDAGTGGHEQYF. CDR3 coding DNA: TGTGCCAGCTTCGACGCAGGGACAGGGGGTCACGAGCAGTACTTC.